This entry describes one TCR beta chain. Its specificity is not known. The V and J ends lost 2 bases and 4 bases respectively, with 9 bases between them. The CDR3 sequence is 12 residues long. Per the germline V gene, CDR1 is SQVTM and CDR2 is ANQGSEA. The second PCR ran roughly 7 to 12 cycles with a sample-barcoded 5' primer and J-beta primers. Every individual sample yielded 3 million or more paired-end reads (each containing CDR3). One entry per CDR3 protein, called by TCRdb with MiXCR from the 5' RACE reads. The data contain approximately 830,000 distinct CDR3 sequences, around 62% of them singletons. These data come from a study of blood T cells in healthy people across ages. Study results and limitations: Expanded clonotype changes were possibly confounded by unknown donor CMV status. Fewer expanded clones and more diversity marked long-lived versus aged donors.

Specimen: blood. This receptor was obtained from a man younger than 40 in good health. This chain connects TRBV29-1 to TRBJ2-7; a weak D match, TRBD1 (5 bases). The chain's CDR3 is CSVELTGYEQYF. The CDR3 DNA reads TGCAGCGTTGAATTAACAGGTTACGAGCAGTACTTC.